Following are 25 T cell receptor beta chains from one sample sequenced in a study of cytomegalovirus exposure and HLA in healthy donors. Researchers ran the PCR with 60 Vbeta and 13 Jbeta primers. Repertoires were generated with immunoSEQ multiplex PCR, while TCRdb's copy carries only in-frame clones and drops some. The sample lists 120,000 or so clones, roughly three quarters occurring once. The specimen was PBMCs. These TCRs come from a man in his fifties or sixties in good health and CMV-seropositive.

The chain combines TRBV19 with TRBJ2-4, with a possible D match to TRBD1 (6 bases). V lost 7 bases and J 6 bases, leaving 19 bases between the germline ends. Germline V gives CDR1 LNHDA, CDR2 SQIVND (reference sequence). The CDR3 runs to 15 residues. The CDR3 region is CASTDPDRRGNIQYF. DNA for the CDR3: TGTGCCAGTACCGATCCCGACAGGAGAGGAAACATTCAGTACTTC.

DNA for the CDR3: TGCGCCAGCAGCCAAAGCGCCAGGACTAGCGGGATAGACGGGGAGCTGTTTTTT. It yields the protein CASSQSARTSGIDGELFF. V is TRBV4-1 and J is TRBJ2-2; 12 nucleotides align to TRBD2. This CDR3 comprises 18 residues. Trimming cost V 2 bases and J 7 bases; bases outside gene matches: 11. Germline CDR1 and CDR2: MGHRA and YSYEKL.

The sample holds a few counts of this clone. The rearrangement uses TRBV6-5 and TRBJ1-6; D call uncertain. V was pared by 7 bases and J by 6 bases, with 10 bases between. The germline V gene has CDR1 MNHEY and CDR2 SVGAGI. The CDR3 runs to 13 residues. CDR3 protein: CASKKLSNSPLHF. DNA for the CDR3: TGTGCCAGCAAAAAACTGAGTAATTCACCCCTCCACTTT.

The chain recombines TRBV18 with TRBJ2-5; the D is unclear. Trimming stripped 3 bases from V and 0 bases from J, with 5 bases between. CDR1 is KGHSH, CDR2 LQKENI, per germline. The CDR3 runs to 13 residues. CDR3 nucleotide sequence: TGTGCCAGCTCACCCTCCCACCAAGAGACCCAGTACTTC. Protein product: CASSPSHQETQYF.

The CDR3 bases are TGTGCCAGCAGTGATCGGTGGACAGGGACAGATACGCAGTATTTT. Its protein product is CASSDRWTGTDTQYF. The V gene is TRBV6-4, the J gene TRBJ2-3; TRBD1 matches at 8 bases. This CDR3 comprises 15 residues. CDR1 MRHNA and CDR2 SNTAGT come from the germline V gene. V trimming: 3 bases; J trimming: 3 bases; junction bases outside the gene matches: 5.

The rearrangement joins TRBV6-1 to TRBJ2-5; possible D gene TRBD1, 5 bases. CDR1 and CDR2 from the germline V gene are MNHNS and SASEGT. This CDR3 comprises 15 residues. Between the trimmed V and J ends, which lost 6 bases and 5 bases, there was a span of 19 bases. CDR3 coding DNA: TGTGCCAGCAGAGACAGACAGACCGCGAGGGAGACCCAGTACTTC. The encoded protein is CASRDRQTARETQYF.

The chain carries TRBV7-2 and TRBJ2-5; the match to TRBD2 covers 7 bases. CDR1 SGHTA and CDR2 FQGNSA come from the germline V gene. Trimming cost V 2 bases and J 8 bases; bases outside gene matches: 8. CDR3 length: 14 residues. The CDR3 nucleotides read TGTGCCAGCAGCTTACAGTGGGAGGGTCTAACCCAGTACTTC. Its translation: CASSLQWEGLTQYF.

The chain links TRBV5-1 to TRBJ2-7; D remains ambiguous. The CDR3 sequence is 14 residues long. Germline CDR1 reads SGHRS; CDR2 reads YFSETQ. Trimming took 1 base from V and 1 from J, leaving 9 bases between them. CDR3: CASSLQLSSYEQYF. CDR3 nucleotides: TGCGCCAGCAGCTTGCAACTGTCGTCCTACGAGCAGTACTTC. The variable domain in full, with the rest retrieved from reference TRBV5-1 and TRBJ2-7, is KAGVTQTPRYLIKTRGQQVTLSCSPISGHRSVSWYQQTPGQGLQFLFEYFSETQRNKGNFPGRFSGRQFSNSRSEMNVSTLELGDSALYLCASSLQLSSYEQYFGPGTRLTVT.

This sequence joins TRBV19 and TRBJ2-5; the D gene is possibly TRBD1 (5 bases). V was shortened by 1 base and J by 2 bases, with 8 bases between the two germline ends. Germline V gene lookup returns CDR1 LNHDA and CDR2 SQIVND (reference sequence). The CDR3 is 14 residues long. CDR3 protein: CASSIVQGQETQYF. Written as DNA, the CDR3 is TGTGCCAGTAGTATAGTGCAGGGACAAGAGACCCAGTACTTC.

In this sample, this clone turned up once. The V and J genes are TRBV6-1 and TRBJ2-7; D gene uncertain. Trimming took 5 bases from V and 2 from J, leaving 4 bases between them. The CDR3 spans 11 residues. Germline V CDR1 and CDR2: MNHNS, SASEGT. In DNA, the CDR3 is TGTGCCAGCAGTACTACCTACGAGCAGTACTTC. Amino acids: CASSTTYEQYF.

The gene calls are TRBV12-5 and TRBJ2-7, with D tentatively TRBD2 (6 bases). V lost 4 bases and J lost 5, with 12 bases in between. This CDR3 region has 13 residues. The germline CDR1 and CDR2 sequences are LGHNT and FRNRAP. CDR3 in DNA: TGTGCTAGTGGTTCCGCCACGGGGGACGAGCAGTACTTC. Translated: CASGSATGDEQYF.

This clone was picked up a small number of times. The V call is TRBV10-2, the J call TRBJ2-1; 16 bases map to TRBD2. Germline V gene lookup returns CDR1 WSHSY and CDR2 SAAADI. With V trimmed by 6 bases and J by 7 bases, 6 bases remained unmatched. The CDR3 contains 16 residues. The CDR3 spells CASRGGLAGGQNEQFF. CDR3 nucleotide sequence: TGCGCCAGCAGGGGGGGACTAGCGGGGGGGCAAAATGAGCAGTTCTTC.

V and J are TRBV6-1 and TRBJ2-5; 10 bases align to TRBD1. Germline CDR1 MNHNS, CDR2 SASEGT. Germline trimming cut 8 bases from V and 3 bases from J; bases unmatched to any gene: 6. CDR3 length: 14 amino acids. CDR3 sequence reads: CASVWGTGEETQYF. The CDR3 DNA reads TGTGCCAGCGTGTGGGGGACAGGGGAAGAGACCCAGTACTTC.

This clone appeared a single time. The DNA of the CDR3 is TGCGCCAGCAGCTCGGACCAAGAGACCCAGTACTTC. Residues: CASSSDQETQYF. J is TRBJ2-5 and V is TRBV4-1, with D hard to call. V dropped 5 bases and J dropped 0 bases, with 4 bases sitting between them. Germline CDR1 MGHRA, CDR2 YSYEKL. This CDR3 has 12 residues.

V and J are TRBV19 and TRBJ1-1, with 9 bases aligning to TRBD1. V trimming: 7 bases; J trimming: 4 bases; junction bases outside the gene matches: 10. This CDR3 contains 15 residues. Germline CDR1 LNHDA, CDR2 SQIVND (reference sequence). CDR3 DNA: TGTGCCAGTACCCCAATGGCGACAGGGGGCACTGAAGCTTTCTTT. Translation gives CASTPMATGGTEAFF.

The chain couples TRBV19 to TRBJ1-2; TRBD1 might be the D (6 bases). CDR3 length: 11 residues. In germline, CDR1 is LNHDA, CDR2 SQIVND (reference sequence). The CDR3 loop reads CAADSDYGYTF. The CDR3 coding sequence is TGTGCTGCGGACAGCGACTATGGCTACACCTTC.

The J gene is TRBJ1-6, the V gene TRBV18, with D possibly being TRBD1 (5 bases). The CDR3 extends over 15 amino acids. Trimming removed 2 bases from V and 3 bases from J, with 8 bases in between. Germline V gene lookup returns CDR1 KGHSH and CDR2 LQKENI. The CDR3 sequence: CASSPGQGYNSPLHF. The CDR3 coding sequence is TGTGCCAGCTCACCAGGGCAGGGCTATAATTCACCCCTCCACTTT.

The V gene is TRBV6-5, the J gene TRBJ2-7, with unresolved D. Trimming took 2 bases from V and 2 from J, leaving 7 bases between them. Germline lookup yields CDR1 MNHEY and CDR2 SVGAGI. CDR3 length equals 13 residues. The CDR3 nucleotides are TGTGCCAGCAGTTACCGACTTACCTACGAGCAGTACTTC. Translating it yields CASSYRLTYEQYF.

The chain has TRBV27 and TRBJ2-2; 8 positions match TRBD2. Germline V CDR1 and CDR2: MNHEY, SMNVEV (reference sequence). The CDR3 is 18 amino acids. V shed 2 bases and J 2 bases; nucleotides not matched to a gene: 10. CDR3 sequence (DNA): TGTGCCAGCAGTTTAAGAGTAGCGGGATCCTTTAACACCGGGGAGCTGTTTTTT. Translated: CASSLRVAGSFNTGELFF.

V and J are TRBV4-3 and TRBJ2-3, with 8 bases identical to TRBD2. Trimming cost V 0 bases and J 10 bases; bases outside gene matches: 9. Germline V gives CDR1 LGHNA, CDR2 YSLEER. The CDR3 is made up of 15 amino acids. The CDR3 DNA follows: TGCGCCAGCAGCCAAGATATCCAACGGGGGGGATCGCAGTATTTT. Its protein product is CASSQDIQRGGSQYF.

The chain joins TRBV7-2 to TRBJ2-1; 7 bases agree with TRBD2. The CDR3 is made up of 17 amino acids. In germline, CDR1 is SGHTA, CDR2 FQGNSA. J gave up 8 bases and V 0 bases, and 13 bases lay outside the gene matches. The CDR3 spells CASSLASAGALSDEQFF. The CDR3 DNA reads as TGTGCCAGCAGCTTAGCGTCGGCGGGAGCTCTGAGTGATGAGCAGTTCTTC. The variable domain in full, completed from reference TRBV7-2 and TRBJ2-1, reads GAGVSQSPSNKVTEKGKDVELRCDPISGHTALYWYRQSLGQGLEFLIYFQGNSAPDKSGLPSDRFSAERTGGSVSTLTIQRTQQEDSAVYLCASSLASAGALSDEQFFGPGTRLTVL.

V is TRBV4-1 and J is TRBJ2-3, with TRBD2 matching over 9 bases. Unmatched junction bases numbered 6, after V lost 8 bases and J lost 3 bases. The CDR3 has 14 amino acids. In germline, CDR1 is MGHRA, CDR2 YSYEKL. CDR3 nucleotides: TGCGCCAGCCGATGGCTAGCGGGAACAGATACGCAGTATTTT. Its translation is CASRWLAGTDTQYF.

This clone was observed a handful of times. The rearrangement uses TRBV7-2 and TRBJ2-1; 10 nucleotides match TRBD2. CDR1 is SGHTA, CDR2 FQGNSA, per germline. The CDR3 loop spans 16 amino acids. J lost 3 bases, V lost 0 bases, and 2 bases had no gene match. The CDR3 sequence is CASSLAGLAVYNEQFF. CDR3 nucleotide sequence: TGTGCCAGCAGCTTAGCTGGACTAGCGGTCTACAATGAGCAGTTCTTC. Drawing the rest from reference TRBV7-2 and TRBJ2-1, the complete variable domain is GAGVSQSPSNKVTEKGKDVELRCDPISGHTALYWYRQSLGQGLEFLIYFQGNSAPDKSGLPSDRFSAERTGGSVSTLTIQRTQQEDSAVYLCASSLAGLAVYNEQFFGPGTRLTVL.

About this clone itself: The sample has other DNA sequences that encode this CDR3 too. This chain connects TRBV4-1 to TRBJ2-5; no reliable D call. Germline V CDR1 and CDR2: MGHRA, YSYEKL. V dropped 4 bases and J dropped 2 bases, with 8 bases sitting between them. The CDR3 extends over 13 amino acids. CDR3 loop: CASSRGPQETQYF. CDR3 coding DNA: TGCGCCAGCAGCCGCGGCCCTCAAGAGACCCAGTACTTC.

J is TRBJ1-2 and V is TRBV27, with 10 positions matching TRBD1. Germline values: CDR1 MNHEY, CDR2 SMNVEV (reference sequence). The ends lost 4 bases at V and 5 bases at J; junction bases unmatched: 4. The CDR3 covers 14 residues. Here the CDR3 DNA reads TGTGCCAGCAGTTCCGGACAGGGGGAATATGGCTACACCTTC. This translates into CASSSGQGEYGYTF.